A selection of T cell receptor beta chains follows, all from one sample in a study of human T cells and chemical hapten exposure. TCRdb reprocessed the RACE reads with MiXCR, giving one entry per CDR3 protein. The sample comprises around 380,000 distinct CDR3 sequences, 4.5% to 7% of which are singletons, and less than 9% rests with the top ten. This specimen was whole blood, taken in connection with sensitization to the hapten diphenylcyclopropenone (DPC). These receptors were collected from a woman aged 18-35 years with alopecia areata. Some clones in this sample may be carry-over from other donors' samples. CDR3s include the opening cysteine and the closing phenylalanine or tryptophan.

TRBV6-2/TRBV6-3	TRBJ1-1	CASSPPGIMVNTEAFF
TRBV5-1	TRBJ2-6	CASSRRDRGVSGANVLTF
TRBV24-1	TRBJ1-5	CATSVAGNQPQHF
TRBV28	TRBJ2-3	CASSVAGGPADTQYF
TRBV5-6	TRBJ2-7	CASSKAGGWVSYEQYF
TRBV5-1	TRBJ1-5	CASSKGQNQPQHF
TRBV10-3	TRBJ2-1	CAIRAGTGGYNEQFF
TRBV6-2/TRBV6-3	TRBJ2-1	CASSPRTSGGRSSYNEQFF
TRBV7-2	TRBJ2-3	CASSLTAYFTDTQYF
TRBV7-3	TRBJ2-1	CASSFFGQSYNEQFF
TRBV12-3/TRBV12-4	TRBJ2-7	CASSQKTGDEQYF
TRBV9	TRBJ2-2	CASSVDPNTGELFF
TRBV12-3/TRBV12-4	TRBJ1-6	CASSLGTPNSPLHF
TRBV5-1	TRBJ2-7	CASSPGQGAGEQYF
TRBV12-3/TRBV12-4	TRBJ2-6	CATRPGHSSGANVLTF
TRBV7-9	TRBJ1-1	CASSHADGPMNTEAFF
TRBV6-5	TRBJ2-1	CASSSSPPGGGRGNEQFF
TRBV7-6	TRBJ2-5	CASSLEARRKETQYF
TRBV18	TRBJ1-5	CASSPEAGTQPQHF
TRBV12-3/TRBV12-4	TRBJ1-2	CASSLFGQPYGYTF
TRBV7-2	TRBJ2-5	CASSLVSASSQETQYF
TRBV7-2	TRBJ2-3	CASSLRASGEGTQYF
TRBV5-1	TRBJ2-3	CASSPPDSTDTQYF
TRBV6-1	TRBJ2-4	CASSEKEVAKNIQYF
TRBV9	TRBJ2-1	CASSVGFYNEQFF
TRBV9	TRBJ2-3	CASSGDLGGGNTQYF
TRBV4-3	TRBJ2-1	CASSHQRGVGEQFF
TRBV25-1	TRBJ2-1	CASSEKGSTGHHEQFF
TRBV29-1	TRBJ1-1	CSVDAQLNTEAFF
TRBV5-1	TRBJ2-3	CASSLYVRGKADTQYF
TRBV12-3/TRBV12-4	TRBJ1-5	CASSGSRQPQHF
TRBV28	TRBJ2-1	CASSFELPRGPKSSYNEQFF
TRBV10-2	TRBJ2-7	CASKVGGPSYEQYF
TRBV6-2/TRBV6-3	TRBJ2-2	CASSSLRGATGELFF
TRBV6-2/TRBV6-3	TRBJ1-2	CASSYGGSGYTF
TRBV2	TRBJ2-2	CASSGTGITGELFF
TRBV13	TRBJ2-7	CASSLTGAYEQYF
TRBV7-9	TRBJ1-2	CASSRRGRGGYTF
TRBV3-1	TRBJ2-1	CASSTYNEQFF
TRBV12-3/TRBV12-4	TRBJ1-6	CASSARGGSYNSPLHF
TRBV27	TRBJ2-7	CASSYTGTGQYEQYF
TRBV20-1	TRBJ1-3	CSARTGSGNTIYF
TRBV3-1	TRBJ2-3	CASSTRTSGVADTQYF
TRBV5-1	TRBJ2-1	CASSLEYNEQFF
TRBV9	TRBJ1-6	CASSPRGGGNSPLHF
TRBV7-8	TRBJ1-5	CASSLGRARGNQPQHF